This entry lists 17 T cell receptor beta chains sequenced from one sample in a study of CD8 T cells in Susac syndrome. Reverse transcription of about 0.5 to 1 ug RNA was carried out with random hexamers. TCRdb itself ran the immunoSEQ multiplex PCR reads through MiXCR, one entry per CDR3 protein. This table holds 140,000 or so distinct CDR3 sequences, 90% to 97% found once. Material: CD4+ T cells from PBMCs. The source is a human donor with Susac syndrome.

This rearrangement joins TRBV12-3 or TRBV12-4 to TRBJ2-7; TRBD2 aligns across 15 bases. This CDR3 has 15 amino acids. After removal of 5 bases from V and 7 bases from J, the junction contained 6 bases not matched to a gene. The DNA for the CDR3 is TGTGCCAGCAGTCTAACGGGACTAGCGGGAGGTGAGCAGTACTTC. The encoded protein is CASSLTGLAGGEQYF.

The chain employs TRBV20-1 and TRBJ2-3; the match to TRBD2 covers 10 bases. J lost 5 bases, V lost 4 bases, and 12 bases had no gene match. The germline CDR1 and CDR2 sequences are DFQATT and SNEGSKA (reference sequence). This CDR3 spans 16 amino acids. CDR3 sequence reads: CSAIPGTSALVDTQYF. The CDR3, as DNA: TGCAGTGCTATCCCAGGGACTAGCGCCCTTGTAGATACGCAGTATTTT.

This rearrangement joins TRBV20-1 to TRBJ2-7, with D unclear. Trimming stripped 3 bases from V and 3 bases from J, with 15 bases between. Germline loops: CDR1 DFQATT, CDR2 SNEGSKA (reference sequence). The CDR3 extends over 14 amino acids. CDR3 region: CSASHTENFYEQYF. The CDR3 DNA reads TGCAGTGCTAGCCATACTGAGAACTTCTACGAGCAGTACTTC.

CDR3 residues: CSVGGRVSYNEQFF. The CDR3 DNA follows: TGCAGCGTCGGAGGGAGGGTTTCCTACAATGAGCAGTTCTTC. This rearrangement joins TRBV29-1 to TRBJ2-1; 7 nucleotides agree with TRBD2. The CDR3 runs to 14 residues. Looked up from germline, CDR1 is SQVTM and CDR2 is ANQGSEA. V trimming: 6 bases; J trimming: 1 base; junction bases outside the gene matches: 6.

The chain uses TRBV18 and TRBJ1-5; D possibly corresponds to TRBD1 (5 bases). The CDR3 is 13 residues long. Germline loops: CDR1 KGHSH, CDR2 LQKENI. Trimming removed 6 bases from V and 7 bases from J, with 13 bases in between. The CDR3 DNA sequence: TGTGCCAGCTCCCAGGGCCCGGACCAGCCCCAGCATTTT. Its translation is CASSQGPDQPQHF.

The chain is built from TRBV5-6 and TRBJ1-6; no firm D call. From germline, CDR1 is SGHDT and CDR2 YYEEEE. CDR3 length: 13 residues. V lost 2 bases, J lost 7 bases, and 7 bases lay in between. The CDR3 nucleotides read TGTGCCAGCAGCTTTTATGGGAATTCACCCCTCCACTTT. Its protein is CASSFYGNSPLHF.

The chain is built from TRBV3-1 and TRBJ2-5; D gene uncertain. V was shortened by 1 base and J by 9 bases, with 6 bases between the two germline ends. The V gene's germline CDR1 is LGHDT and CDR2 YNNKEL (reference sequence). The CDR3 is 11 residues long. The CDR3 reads CASSQVGSQYF. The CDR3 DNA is TGTGCCAGCAGCCAAGTGGGGTCCCAGTACTTC.

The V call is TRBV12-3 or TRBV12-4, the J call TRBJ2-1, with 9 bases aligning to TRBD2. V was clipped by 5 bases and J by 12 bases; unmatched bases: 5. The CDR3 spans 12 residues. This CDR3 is CASSPRLAAQFF. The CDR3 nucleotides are TGTGCCAGCAGTCCAAGACTAGCGGCGCAGTTCTTC.

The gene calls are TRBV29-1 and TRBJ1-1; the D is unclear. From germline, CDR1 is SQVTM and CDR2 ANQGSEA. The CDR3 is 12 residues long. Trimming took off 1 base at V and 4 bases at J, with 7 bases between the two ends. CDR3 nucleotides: TGCAGCGTTGAAGTTCTGGGCACTGAAGCTTTCTTT. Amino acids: CSVEVLGTEAFF.

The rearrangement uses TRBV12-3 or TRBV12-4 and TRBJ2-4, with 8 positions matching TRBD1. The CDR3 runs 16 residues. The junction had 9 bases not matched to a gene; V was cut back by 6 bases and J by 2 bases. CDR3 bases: TGTGCCAGCAGCACGGACAGGGTAAAAACCAAAAACATTCAGTACTTC. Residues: CASSTDRVKTKNIQYF.

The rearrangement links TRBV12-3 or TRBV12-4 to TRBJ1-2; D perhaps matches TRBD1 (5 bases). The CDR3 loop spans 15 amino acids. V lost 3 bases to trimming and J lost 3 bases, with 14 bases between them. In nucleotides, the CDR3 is TGTGCCAGCAGTTTCAAACGGGACCTAGACTATGGCTACACCTTC. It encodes CASSFKRDLDYGYTF.

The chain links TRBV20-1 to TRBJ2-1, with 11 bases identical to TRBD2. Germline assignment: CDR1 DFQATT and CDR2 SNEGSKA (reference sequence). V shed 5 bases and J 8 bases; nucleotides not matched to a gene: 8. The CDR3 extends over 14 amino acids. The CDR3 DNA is TGCAGTGCTCTACTAGCGGGGGCGACTGATGAGCAGTTCTTC. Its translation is CSALLAGATDEQFF.

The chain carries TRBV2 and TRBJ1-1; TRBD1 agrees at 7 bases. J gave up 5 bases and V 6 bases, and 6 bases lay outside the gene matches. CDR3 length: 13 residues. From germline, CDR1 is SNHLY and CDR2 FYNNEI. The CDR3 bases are TGTGCCAGCAGAGGACAGGCGGGGACTGAAGCTTTCTTT. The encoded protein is CASRGQAGTEAFF.

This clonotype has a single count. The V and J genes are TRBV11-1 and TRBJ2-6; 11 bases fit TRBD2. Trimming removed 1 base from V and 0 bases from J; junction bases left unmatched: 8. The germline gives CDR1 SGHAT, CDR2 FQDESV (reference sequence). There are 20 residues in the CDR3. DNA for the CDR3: TGTGCCAGCAGCTTAGTTCCCGGACTAGCGGGTAGCTCTGGGGCCAACGTCCTGACTTTC. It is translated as CASSLVPGLAGSSGANVLTF.

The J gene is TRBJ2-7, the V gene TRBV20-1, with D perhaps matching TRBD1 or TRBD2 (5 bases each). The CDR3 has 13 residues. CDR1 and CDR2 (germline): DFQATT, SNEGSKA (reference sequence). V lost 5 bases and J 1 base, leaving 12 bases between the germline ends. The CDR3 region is CSAPRDLSYEQYF. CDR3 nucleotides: TGCAGTGCTCCTCGGGACCTTTCCTACGAGCAGTACTTC.

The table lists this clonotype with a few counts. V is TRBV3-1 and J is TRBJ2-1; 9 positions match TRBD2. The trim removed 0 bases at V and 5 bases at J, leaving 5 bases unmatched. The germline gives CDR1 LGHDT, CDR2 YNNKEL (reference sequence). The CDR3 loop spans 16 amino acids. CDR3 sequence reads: CASSQDRLAGNNEQFF. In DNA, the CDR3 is TGTGCCAGCAGCCAAGATAGGCTAGCGGGGAACAATGAGCAGTTCTTC.

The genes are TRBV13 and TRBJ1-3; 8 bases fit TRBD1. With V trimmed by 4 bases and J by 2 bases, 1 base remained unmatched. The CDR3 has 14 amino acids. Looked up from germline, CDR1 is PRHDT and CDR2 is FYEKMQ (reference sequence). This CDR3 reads CASSSQGAGNTIYF. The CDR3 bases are TGTGCCAGCAGCTCACAGGGGGCTGGAAACACCATATATTTT.